The text below deals with one T cell receptor beta chain. This sample was taken from a study of blood T cell repertoires in COVID-19. Study as a whole: Both acute and convalescent COVID-19 samples were obtained from the United States, Italy and Spain.

Produced via immunoSEQ multiplex PCR; TCRdb's table is partial and in-frame only. The sample holds over 85,000 clones, approximately 85% seen once. This receptor was identified in a man aged 60 to 75 with acute or convalescent COVID-19. Sequenced sample: peripheral blood.

CDR3 coding DNA: TGTGCCAGCAGTGATCTCGGGAGGACCTCCTACGAGCAGTACTTC. This gives the protein CASSDLGRTSYEQYF. The gene calls are TRBV25-1 and TRBJ2-7, with 7 bases aligning to TRBD2. The CDR3 is made up of 15 amino acids. V lost 3 bases to trimming and J lost 0 bases; unmatched junction nucleotides: 5. CDR1 and CDR2 (germline): MGHDK, SYGVNS.